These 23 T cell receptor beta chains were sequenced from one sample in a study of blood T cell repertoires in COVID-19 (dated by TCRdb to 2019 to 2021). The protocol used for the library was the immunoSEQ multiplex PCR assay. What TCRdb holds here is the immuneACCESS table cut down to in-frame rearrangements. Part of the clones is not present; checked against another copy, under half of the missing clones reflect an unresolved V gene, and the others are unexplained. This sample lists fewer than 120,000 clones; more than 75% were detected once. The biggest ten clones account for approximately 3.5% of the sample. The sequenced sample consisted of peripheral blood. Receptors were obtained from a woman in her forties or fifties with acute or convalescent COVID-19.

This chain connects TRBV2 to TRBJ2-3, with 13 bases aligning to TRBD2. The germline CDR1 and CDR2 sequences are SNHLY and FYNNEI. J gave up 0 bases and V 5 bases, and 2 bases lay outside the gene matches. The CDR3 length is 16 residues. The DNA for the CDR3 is TGTGCCAGCAGTCGGACTAGCGGGAGTAGCACAGATACGCAGTATTTT. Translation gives CASSRTSGSSTDTQYF.

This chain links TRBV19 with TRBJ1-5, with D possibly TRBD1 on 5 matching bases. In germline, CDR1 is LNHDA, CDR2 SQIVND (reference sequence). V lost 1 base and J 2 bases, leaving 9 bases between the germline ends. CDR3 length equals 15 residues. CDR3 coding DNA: TGTGCCAGTAGTATAGCTGGCAGGGGCAATCAGCCCCAGCATTTT. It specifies CASSIAGRGNQPQHF.

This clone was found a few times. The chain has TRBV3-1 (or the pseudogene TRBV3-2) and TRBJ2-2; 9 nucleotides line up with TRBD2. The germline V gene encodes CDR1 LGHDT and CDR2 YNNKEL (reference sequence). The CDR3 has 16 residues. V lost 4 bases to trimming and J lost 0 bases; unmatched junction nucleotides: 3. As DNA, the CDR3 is TGTGCCAGCAGCCGTTCTAGCGGGACGAACACCGGGGAGCTGTTTTTT. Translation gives CASSRSSGTNTGELFF.

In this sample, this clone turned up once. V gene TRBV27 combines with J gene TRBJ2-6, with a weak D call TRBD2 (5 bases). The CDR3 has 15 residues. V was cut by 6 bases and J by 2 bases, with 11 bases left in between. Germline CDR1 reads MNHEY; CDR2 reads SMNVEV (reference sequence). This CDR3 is CASSGLGAGANVLTF. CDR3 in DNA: TGTGCCAGCAGCGGACTCGGGGCTGGGGCCAACGTCCTGACTTTC. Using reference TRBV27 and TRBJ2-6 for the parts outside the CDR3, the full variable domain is EAQVTQNPRYLITVTGKKLTVTCSQNMNHEYMSWYRQDPGLGLRQIYYSMNVEVTDKGDVPEGYKVSRKEKRNFPLILESPSPNQTSLYFCASSGLGAGANVLTFGAGSRLTVL.

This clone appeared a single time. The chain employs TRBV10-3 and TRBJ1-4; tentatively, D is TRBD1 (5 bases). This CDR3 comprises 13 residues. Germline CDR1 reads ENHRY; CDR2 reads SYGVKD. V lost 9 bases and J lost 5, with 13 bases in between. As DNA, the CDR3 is TGTGCCATAGGGGCGGGGTCCAATGAAAAACTGTTTTTT. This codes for CAIGAGSNEKLFF.

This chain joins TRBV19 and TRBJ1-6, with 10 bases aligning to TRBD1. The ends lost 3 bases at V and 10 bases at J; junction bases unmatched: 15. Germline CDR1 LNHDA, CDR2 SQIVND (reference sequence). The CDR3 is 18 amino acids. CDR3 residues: CASSINPPGTGAESPLHF. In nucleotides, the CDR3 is TGTGCCAGTAGTATCAACCCTCCCGGGACAGGGGCTGAATCACCCCTCCACTTT.

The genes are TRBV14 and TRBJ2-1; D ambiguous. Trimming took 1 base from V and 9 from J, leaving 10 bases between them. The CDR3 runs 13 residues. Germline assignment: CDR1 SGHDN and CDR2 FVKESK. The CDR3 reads CASSQGRVSEQFF. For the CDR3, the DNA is TGTGCCAGCAGCCAAGGTCGAGTGAGTGAGCAGTTCTTC.

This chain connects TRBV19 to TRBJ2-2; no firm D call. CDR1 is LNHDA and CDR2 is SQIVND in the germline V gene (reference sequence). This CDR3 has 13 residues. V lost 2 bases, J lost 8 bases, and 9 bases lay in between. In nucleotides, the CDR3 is TGTGCCAGTAGTATATACATTGCAGGGGAGCTGTTTTTT. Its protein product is CASSIYIAGELFF.

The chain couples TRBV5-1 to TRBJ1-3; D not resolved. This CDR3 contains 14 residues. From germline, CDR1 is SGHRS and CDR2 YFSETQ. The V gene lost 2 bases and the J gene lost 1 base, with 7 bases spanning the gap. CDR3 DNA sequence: TGCGCCAGCAGCTTTGACGGGTCTGGAAACACCATATATTTT. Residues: CASSFDGSGNTIYF.

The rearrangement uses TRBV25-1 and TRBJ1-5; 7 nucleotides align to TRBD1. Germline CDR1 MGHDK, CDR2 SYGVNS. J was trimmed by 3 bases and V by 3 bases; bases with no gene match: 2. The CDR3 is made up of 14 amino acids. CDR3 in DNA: TGTGCCAGCAGTGAGACAGGGTACAATCAGCCCCAGCATTTT. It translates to CASSETGYNQPQHF.

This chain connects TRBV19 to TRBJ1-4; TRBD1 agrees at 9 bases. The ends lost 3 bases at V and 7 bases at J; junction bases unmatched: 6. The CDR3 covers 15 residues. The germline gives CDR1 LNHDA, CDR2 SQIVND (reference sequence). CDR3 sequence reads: CASSMGTGGSEKLFF. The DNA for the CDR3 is TGTGCCAGTAGTATGGGTACAGGGGGCAGTGAAAAACTGTTTTTT.

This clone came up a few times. The CDR3 protein is CASSLVAGGRAGTQYF. DNA of the CDR3: TGCGCCAGCAGCTTGGTGGCGGGAGGAAGAGCGGGTACGCAGTATTTT. The rearrangement links TRBV5-1 to TRBJ2-3, with 8 bases that match TRBD2. The germline V gene encodes CDR1 SGHRS and CDR2 YFSETQ. V shed 0 bases and J 8 bases; nucleotides not matched to a gene: 11. The CDR3 runs to 16 residues.

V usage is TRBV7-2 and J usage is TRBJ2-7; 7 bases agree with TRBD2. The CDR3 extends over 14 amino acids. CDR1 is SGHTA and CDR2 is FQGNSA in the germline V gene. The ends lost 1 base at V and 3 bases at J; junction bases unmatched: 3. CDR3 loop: CASSLVPSGYEQYF. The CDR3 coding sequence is TGTGCCAGCAGCTTAGTGCCTAGCGGCTACGAGCAGTACTTC.

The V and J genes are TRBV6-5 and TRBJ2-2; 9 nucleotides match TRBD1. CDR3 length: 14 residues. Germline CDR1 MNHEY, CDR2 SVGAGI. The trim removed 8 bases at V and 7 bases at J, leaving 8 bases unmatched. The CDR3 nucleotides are TGTGCCAGCGCCCTACAGGGGGCGTTCGGGGAGCTGTTTTTT. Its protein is CASALQGAFGELFF.

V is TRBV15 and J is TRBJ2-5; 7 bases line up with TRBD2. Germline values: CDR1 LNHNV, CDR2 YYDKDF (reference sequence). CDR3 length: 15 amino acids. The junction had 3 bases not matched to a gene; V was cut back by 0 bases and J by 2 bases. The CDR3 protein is CATSRDRGEQETQYF. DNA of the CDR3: TGTGCCACCAGCAGAGATCGGGGGGAACAAGAGACCCAGTACTTC.

CDR3 sequence (DNA): TGCGCCAGCAGCCCGGGGGGAGTTGAGGATGAAAAACTGTTTTTT. This codes for CASSPGGVEDEKLFF. The rearrangement uses TRBV5-1 and TRBJ1-4; the D gene is possibly TRBD1 (5 bases). Looked up from germline, CDR1 is SGHRS and CDR2 is YFSETQ. The CDR3 is 15 residues long. V gave up 4 bases and J gave up 6 bases, with 16 bases separating them.

The CDR3 region has the DNA TGTGCCATCAGTGCTAGCGGGAGCTCCTACGAGCAGTACTTC. Translated, it gives CAISASGSSYEQYF. The chain combines TRBV10-3 with TRBJ2-7, with 10 nucleotides matching TRBD2. The CDR3 totals 14 residues. Germline V gene data show CDR1 as ENHRY and CDR2 as SYGVKD. J gave up 0 bases and V 4 bases, and 0 bases lay outside the gene matches.

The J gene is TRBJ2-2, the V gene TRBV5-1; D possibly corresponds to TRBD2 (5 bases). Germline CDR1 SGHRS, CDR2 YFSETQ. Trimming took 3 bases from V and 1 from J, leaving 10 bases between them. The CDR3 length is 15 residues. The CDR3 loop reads CASSSGILNTGELFF. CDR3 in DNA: TGCGCCAGCAGCTCCGGGATTCTGAACACCGGGGAGCTGTTTTTT.

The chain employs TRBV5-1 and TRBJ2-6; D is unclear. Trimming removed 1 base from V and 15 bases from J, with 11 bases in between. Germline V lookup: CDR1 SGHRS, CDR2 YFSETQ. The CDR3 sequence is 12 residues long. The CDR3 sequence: CASSLNARDLTF. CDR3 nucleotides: TGCGCCAGCAGCTTGAACGCCCGAGACCTGACTTTC.

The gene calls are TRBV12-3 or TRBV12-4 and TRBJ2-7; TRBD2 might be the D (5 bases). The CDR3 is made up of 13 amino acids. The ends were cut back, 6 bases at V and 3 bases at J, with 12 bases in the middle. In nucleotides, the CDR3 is TGTGCCAGCAGCCAAGGGCGGGTCTACGAGCAGTACTTC. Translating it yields CASSQGRVYEQYF.

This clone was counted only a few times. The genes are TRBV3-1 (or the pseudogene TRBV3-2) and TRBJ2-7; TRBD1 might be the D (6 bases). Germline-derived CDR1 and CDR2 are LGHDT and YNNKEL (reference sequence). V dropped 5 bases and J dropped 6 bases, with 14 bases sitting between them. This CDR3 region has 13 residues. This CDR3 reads CASSTQPTGEQYF. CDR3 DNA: TGTGCCAGCAGCACCCAGCCGACAGGCGAGCAGTACTTC.

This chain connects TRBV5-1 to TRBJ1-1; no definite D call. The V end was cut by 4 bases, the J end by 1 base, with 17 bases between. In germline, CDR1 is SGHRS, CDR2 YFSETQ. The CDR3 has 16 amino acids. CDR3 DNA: TGCGCCAGCAGCCAACTGGACGGGAGAGGGAACACTGAAGCTTTCTTT. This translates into CASSQLDGRGNTEAFF.

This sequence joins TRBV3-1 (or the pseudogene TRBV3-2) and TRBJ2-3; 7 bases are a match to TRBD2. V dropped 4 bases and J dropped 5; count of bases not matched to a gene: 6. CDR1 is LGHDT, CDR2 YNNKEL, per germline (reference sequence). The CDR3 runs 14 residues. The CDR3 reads CASSPRGEGDTQYF. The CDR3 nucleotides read TGTGCCAGCAGCCCTAGAGGGGAGGGAGATACGCAGTATTTT.